The T cell receptor (beta chain) under discussion was sequenced for a study of OX40 agonist ivuxolimab in advanced cancers. Across the whole study: Under the entry rules, prior anti-PD-1, anti-PD-L1 or anti-CTLA-4 therapy was allowed, and 35% to 40% had some. Two cutaneous melanoma patients and one hepatocellular carcinoma patient, three in all, had partial responses.

Concerning this clone itself: Antigen specificity is unknown.

Whole-study results and caveats: At doses 0.1 to 3.0 mg/kg, CD4+ and CD8+ clones expanded.

Repertoires were generated with immunoSEQ multiplex PCR, while TCRdb's copy carries only in-frame clones and drops some. The data contain about 120,000 clones, 85% to 90% of them singletons. Patients were ineligible given autoimmune disease history or systemic immunosuppression. The CDR3 extends over 16 amino acids. Per germline, CDR1 LNHDA and CDR2 SQIVND (reference sequence). Trimming removed 4 bases at V and 6 bases at J, with 20 bases between. The V and J genes are TRBV19 and TRBJ2-3, with D unresolved. The sequenced sample was CD4+ or CD8+ T cells sorted from blood, obtained in a trial of the OX40 agonist ivuxolimab. The clonotype was recovered from an adult with an advanced solid tumor such as melanoma, head and neck, liver or kidney cancer. DNA of the CDR3: TGTGCCAGTAGTAGCAGGACGGGTGTAGTGGGGGATACGCAGTATTTT. It translates to CASSSRTGVVGDTQYF.